The clone carrying this T cell receptor beta chain was counted a few times. Its target is unknown. The V end was cut by 1 base, the J end by 1 base, with 10 bases between. The length of the CDR3 is 15 residues. CDR1 and CDR2 from the germline V gene are SGHTA and FQGTGA. It was RNA transcripts that yielded the amplified TCR beta CDR3 regions. The HTBI primer set served for first-round RT-PCR of the TCR CDR3. MiXCR, applied by TCRdb to the multiplex PCR reads, yields one record per CDR3 protein. Found here are hundreds of thousands of distinct CDR3 sequences, under 60% of them singletons; the top ten hold about 8.2%. Any patient presenting with uncontrolled infection, other autoimmune disease, pregnancy or lactation was left out. In making diagnoses, clinical symptoms, serum thyroxine and TRAb, thyroid ultrasound and orbital computed tomography were all used. The data originate from a study of T cells in Graves' hyperthyroidism and ophthalmopathy.

Study results and limitations: Patients with ophthalmopathy were separated from those with stable hyperthyroidism by a 13 V-J model.

This TCR was sampled from a woman aged 18-29 years with Graves' hyperthyroidism. Input material: peripheral blood or thyroid tissue (not recorded which). The chain employs TRBV7-3 and TRBJ2-5; D is perhaps TRBD1 or TRBD2 (5 bases each). CDR3 bases: TGTGCCAGCAGCTTAAGGGGGTTACCCCAAGAGACCCAGTACTTC. This sequence encodes CASSLRGLPQETQYF.